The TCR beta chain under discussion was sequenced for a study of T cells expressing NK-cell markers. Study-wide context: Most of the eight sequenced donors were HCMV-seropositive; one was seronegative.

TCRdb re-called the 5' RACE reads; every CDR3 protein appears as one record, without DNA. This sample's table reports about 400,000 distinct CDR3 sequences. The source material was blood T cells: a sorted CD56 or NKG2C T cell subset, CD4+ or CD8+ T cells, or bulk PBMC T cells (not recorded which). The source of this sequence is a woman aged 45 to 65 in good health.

The CDR3 is CASRSSIGETQYF. The chain links TRBV5-1 to TRBJ2-5; the D call of TRBD2 rests on TCRdb alone, since no DNA is present to check it. The length of the CDR3 is 13 residues. Germline CDR1 reads SGHRS; CDR2 reads YFSETQ.